Below are 30 T cell receptor beta chains sequenced from a single sample in a study of blood T cell repertoires in COVID-19. Profiling relied on immunoSEQ multiplex PCR, and the TCRdb table lists in-frame clones only, not all of them. The profile covers around 46,000 clones, with over 70% appearing a single time and less than 20% taken by the ten largest. Sequences were obtained from peripheral blood. The receptor set was obtained from a human donor in a cohort sampled during active COVID-19.

This clone was picked up one time. For the CDR3, the DNA is TGTGCTAGTGGTTTGGGAGGGACTGAAGCTTTCTTT. Translated: CASGLGGTEAFF. This rearrangement joins TRBV12-5 to TRBJ1-1, with unresolved D. The V end was cut by 1 base, the J end by 5 bases, with 5 bases between. The CDR3 sequence is 12 residues long. The germline V gene has CDR1 LGHNT and CDR2 FRNRAP.

The table lists this clone with a count of one. The V and J genes are TRBV5-4 and TRBJ2-3; 7 bases line up with TRBD2. The germline V gene has CDR1 SGHNT and CDR2 YYREEE (reference sequence). Trimming cost V 7 bases and J 6 bases; bases outside gene matches: 11. There are 14 residues in the CDR3. The CDR3 nucleotides read TGTGCCAGCCGGGGTAGCGGGTACGGGGATACGCAGTATTTT. The encoded protein is CASRGSGYGDTQYF.

The chain has TRBV24-1 and TRBJ1-2; D perhaps matches TRBD1 (6 bases). From germline, CDR1 is KGHDR and CDR2 SFDVKD. The V gene lost 2 bases and the J gene lost 8 bases, with 14 bases spanning the gap. CDR3 length: 14 residues. CDR3 in amino acids: CATSDSGQSFGYTF. The CDR3 nucleotides read TGTGCCACCAGTGATTCAGGACAGTCCTTCGGCTACACCTTC.

The rearrangement links TRBV30 to TRBJ1-3; TRBD1 is a possible D gene (5 bases). Trimming shortened V by 2 bases and J by 4 bases, and 18 bases separated the two germline ends. The length of the CDR3 is 16 residues. The germline V gene encodes CDR1 GTSNPN and CDR2 SVGIG (reference sequence). CDR3 nucleotide sequence: TGTGCCTGGAGTAATAAAGGGGTATGGTCCGGAAACACCATATATTTT. Its protein product is CAWSNKGVWSGNTIYF. Combining the CDR3 with reference TRBV30 and TRBJ1-3 gives the whole variable domain SQTIHQWPATLVQPVGSPLSLECTVEGTSNPNLYWYRQAAGRGLQLLFYSVGIGQISSEVPQNLSASRPQDRQFILSSKKLLLSDSGFYLCAWSNKGVWSGNTIYFGEGSWLTVV.

Comments on this clone: The same CDR3 also results from other DNA sequences found in this sample. The chain recombines TRBV6-5 with TRBJ1-5; no reliable D call. This CDR3 has 13 amino acids. CDR1 is MNHEY and CDR2 is SVGAGI in the germline V gene. The germline V and J ends were trimmed by 6 bases and 7 bases, with 13 bases remaining between them. CDR3 protein: CASRAGEGQPQHF. CDR3 DNA: TGTGCCAGCAGGGCCGGGGAGGGCCAGCCCCAGCATTTT.

This clone occurred a few times. The chain couples TRBV28 to TRBJ1-5; D not resolved. V gave up 5 bases and J gave up 6 bases, with 11 bases separating them. This CDR3 spans 13 amino acids. Germline V gene lookup returns CDR1 MDHEN and CDR2 SYDVKM. The DNA for the CDR3 is TGTGCCAGCAGTACCGGGGAGCGTCAGCCCCAGCATTTT. Translated: CASSTGERQPQHF.

This clone was found once. J is TRBJ2-1 and V is TRBV6-1; 12 positions agree with TRBD2. CDR3 length: 17 residues. V trimming: 4 bases; J trimming: 7 bases; junction bases outside the gene matches: 11. Germline CDR1 and CDR2: MNHNS and SASEGT. The CDR3 DNA follows: TGTGCCAGCAGTGGGTTGACTAGCGGGAGCTATTTGAATGAGCAGTTCTTC. This codes for CASSGLTSGSYLNEQFF.

A single count supports this clone. The V and J genes are TRBV10-3 and TRBJ2-3, with 11 bases aligning to TRBD2. The germline V gene encodes CDR1 ENHRY and CDR2 SYGVKD. The V and J ends lost 3 bases and 4 bases, in that order; junction bases with no gene match: 9. The CDR3 has 17 residues. This CDR3 is CAISELAGARKADTQYF. CDR3 in DNA: TGTGCCATCAGTGAACTAGCGGGGGCCCGGAAGGCAGATACGCAGTATTTT.

The V call is TRBV19, the J call TRBJ1-2; 9 positions match TRBD1. From germline, CDR1 is LNHDA and CDR2 SQIVND (reference sequence). The CDR3 consists of 16 residues. Trimming cost V 0 bases and J 3 bases; bases outside gene matches: 5. In DNA form, the CDR3 reads TGTGCCAGTAGTATAGACAACGACAGGGGGGACTATGGCTACACCTTC. It codes for CASSIDNDRGDYGYTF. The variable domain in full, completed from reference TRBV19 and TRBJ1-2, reads DGGITQSPKYLFRKEGQNVTLSCEQNLNHDAMYWYRQDPGQGLRLIYYSQIVNDFQKGDIAEGYSVSREKKESFPLTVTSAQKNPTAFYLCASSIDNDRGDYGYTFGSGTRLTVV.

The rearrangement links TRBV5-6 to TRBJ1-1; no reliable D call. Germline loops: CDR1 SGHDT, CDR2 YYEEEE. V lost 4 bases, J lost 2 bases, and 15 bases lay in between. The CDR3 is 15 residues long. CDR3 sequence reads: CASSPIREGNTEAFF. As DNA, the CDR3 is TGTGCCAGCAGCCCCATCCGGGAGGGTAACACTGAAGCTTTCTTT.

The V gene is TRBV2, the J gene TRBJ2-7; 7 nucleotides line up with TRBD2. Trimming cost V 5 bases and J 4 bases; bases outside gene matches: 2. This CDR3 spans 12 amino acids. Germline V gives CDR1 SNHLY, CDR2 FYNNEI. This chain's CDR3 is CASSPGGYEQYF. The CDR3 DNA sequence: TGTGCCAGCAGTCCGGGGGGTTACGAGCAGTACTTC.

The chain uses TRBV15 and TRBJ1-2; maybe TRBD1 (6 bases). With 0 bases removed from V and 4 bases from J, the gap between germline ends came to 12 bases. The CDR3 extends over 15 amino acids. Germline loops: CDR1 LNHNV, CDR2 YYDKDF (reference sequence). As DNA, the CDR3 is TGTGCCACCAGCAGAGATTCGCAGGGGAGCTATGGCTACACCTTC. Its translation is CATSRDSQGSYGYTF.

The V gene is TRBV10-3, the J gene TRBJ1-4; 7 nucleotides align to TRBD1. In germline, CDR1 is ENHRY, CDR2 SYGVKD. V was clipped by 5 bases and J by 2 bases; unmatched bases: 8. This CDR3 contains 16 residues. The DNA for the CDR3 is TGTGCCATCAGTCCCTCTTCGACAGGGACTAATGAAAAACTGTTTTTT. This encodes CAISPSSTGTNEKLFF.

Concerning this clone itself: Other nucleotide sequences from this sample produce the same CDR3. The CDR3 sequence: CASSEGLAGETQYF. The CDR3 DNA sequence: TGTGCCAGCAGTGAAGGCCTAGCGGGGGAGACCCAGTACTTC. The chain recombines TRBV2 with TRBJ2-5, with 9 nucleotides matching TRBD2. V lost 1 base to trimming and J lost 5 bases; unmatched junction nucleotides: 2. Germline V lookup: CDR1 SNHLY, CDR2 FYNNEI. This CDR3 region has 14 residues. The entire variable domain, with the rest obtained from reference TRBV2 and TRBJ2-5, is as follows: EPEVTQTPSHQVTQMGQEVILRCVPISNHLYFYWYRQILGQKVEFLVSFYNNEISEKSEIFDDQFSVERPDGSNFTLKIRSTKLEDSAMYFCASSEGLAGETQYFGPGTRLLVL.

This rearrangement joins TRBV9 to TRBJ2-3; 9 nucleotides match TRBD2. Per the germline V gene, CDR1 is SGDLS and CDR2 is YYNGEE. The J segment lost 4 bases and the V segment lost 4 bases, leaving 7 bases of the junction unmatched. The CDR3 runs to 15 residues. Here the CDR3 reads CASSTSGGRADTQYF. The CDR3 bases are TGTGCCAGCAGCACGAGCGGGGGGAGGGCAGATACGCAGTATTTT.

J is TRBJ2-5 and V is TRBV3-1 (or the pseudogene TRBV3-2), with D perhaps matching TRBD1 (8 bases). With 4 bases removed from V and 7 bases from J, the gap between germline ends came to 16 bases. This CDR3 is built from 14 residues. Germline-derived CDR1 and CDR2 are LGHDT and YNNKEL (reference sequence). The CDR3 DNA reads as TGTGCCAGCAGCCCTACAGGGGGGGTTGGGACCCAGTACTTC. Translation: CASSPTGGVGTQYF.

The rearrangement uses TRBV4-2 and TRBJ1-3; D not resolved. The CDR3 has 17 residues. V was trimmed by 0 bases and J by 1 base, leaving 13 bases between them. CDR1 is LGHNA, CDR2 YNFKEQ, per germline. The CDR3 DNA is TGTGCCAGCAGCCAAGATGTTCTAATCAGGTCTGGAAACACCATATATTTT. Its protein product is CASSQDVLIRSGNTIYF.

The genes are TRBV19 and TRBJ2-7; D unresolved. With 6 bases removed from V and 4 bases from J, the gap between germline ends came to 7 bases. The CDR3 has 11 amino acids. Germline lookup yields CDR1 LNHDA and CDR2 SQIVND (reference sequence). The CDR3 nucleotides are TGTGCCAGTAGCGGAGAGTACGAGCAGTACTTC. Encoded protein: CASSGEYEQYF.

This chain links TRBV2 with TRBJ2-2, with a tentative D call TRBD2 (6 bases). Trimming took 8 bases from V and 4 from J, leaving 20 bases between them. There are 16 residues in the CDR3. Germline CDR1 reads SNHLY; CDR2 reads FYNNEI. CDR3 sequence (DNA): TGTGCCAGCCGGGGAGGTGGGGGAGGAAGCACCGGGGAGCTGTTTTTT. It codes for CASRGGGGGSTGELFF.

The gene calls are TRBV6-2 or TRBV6-3 and TRBJ1-2, with D hard to call. The V end was cut by 6 bases, the J end by 8 bases, with 28 bases between. This CDR3 spans 17 amino acids. The V gene's germline CDR1 is MNHEY and CDR2 SVGEGT. CDR3 sequence reads: CASSRDSQAGRILGYTF. The CDR3 nucleotides are TGTGCCAGCAGCCGCGATAGTCAGGCCGGCCGTATATTGGGCTACACCTTC.

There are a few counts of this clone. J is TRBJ1-6 and V is TRBV27; 7 bases align to TRBD1. Trimming took 4 bases from V and 5 from J; bases not matched to a gene: 2. Germline V gene lookup returns CDR1 MNHEY and CDR2 SMNVEV (reference sequence). The length of the CDR3 is 14 residues. The CDR3 nucleotides read TGTGCCAGCAGTTGGGACAGTAATAATTCACCCCTCCACTTT. This codes for CASSWDSNNSPLHF.

This chain uses TRBV28 with TRBJ2-5; 13 positions match TRBD2. The CDR3 runs 16 residues. V was clipped by 2 bases and J by 3 bases; unmatched bases: 3. CDR1 is MDHEN, CDR2 SYDVKM, per germline. The CDR3 bases are TGTGCCAGCAGTTTAACAGGACTAGCGGGAGAAGAGACCCAGTACTTC. Translation gives CASSLTGLAGEETQYF. Using reference TRBV28 and TRBJ2-5 for the parts outside the CDR3, the full variable domain is DVKVTQSSRYLVKRTGEKVFLECVQDMDHENMFWYRQDPGLGLRLIYFSYDVKMKEKGDIPEGYSVSREKKERFSLILESASTNQTSMYLCASSLTGLAGEETQYFGPGTRLLVL.

This clone has a single count. V is TRBV27 and J is TRBJ2-7, with D possibly matching TRBD1 (6 bases). The CDR3 has 15 amino acids. Germline V CDR1 and CDR2: MNHEY, SMNVEV (reference sequence). V was pared by 4 bases and J by 2 bases, with 15 bases between. The CDR3 protein is CASSSGTRYPYEQYF. The CDR3 bases are TGTGCCAGCAGTTCCGGGACACGATATCCCTACGAGCAGTACTTC.

The chain employs TRBV10-3 and TRBJ2-7; 8 positions agree with TRBD2. With 5 bases clipped from V and 2 bases from J, the junction kept 5 bases outside the gene matches. The germline gives CDR1 ENHRY, CDR2 SYGVKD. The CDR3 has 14 amino acids. The CDR3 loop reads CAISSAGGAYEQYF. CDR3 coding DNA: TGTGCCATCAGTTCGGCCGGGGGGGCCTACGAGCAGTACTTC.

V gene TRBV7-9 combines with J gene TRBJ2-7, with D uncertain. The CDR3 runs to 14 residues. V was shortened by 3 bases and J by 1 base, with 10 bases between the two germline ends. Per the germline V gene, CDR1 is SEHNR and CDR2 is FQNEAQ (reference sequence). The CDR3 nucleotides read TGTGCCAGCAGCTTGCCAGGTACTTCCTACGAGCAGTACTTC. The encoded protein is CASSLPGTSYEQYF.

The V gene is TRBV28, the J gene TRBJ1-2; 7 nucleotides agree with TRBD1. Trimming removed 4 bases from V and 3 bases from J; junction bases left unmatched: 8. The CDR3 length is 15 residues. Looked up from germline, CDR1 is MDHEN and CDR2 is SYDVKM. The CDR3 bases are TGTGCCAGCAGTTCGGCGACAGGGTGGGACTATGGCTACACCTTC. This sequence encodes CASSSATGWDYGYTF.

The chain joins TRBV19 to TRBJ2-7, with 9 nucleotides matching TRBD2. This CDR3 spans 14 amino acids. With 3 bases clipped from V and 6 bases from J, the junction kept 6 bases outside the gene matches. The germline V gene encodes CDR1 LNHDA and CDR2 SQIVND (reference sequence). The CDR3 region is CASSIGSGSREQYF. DNA of the CDR3: TGTGCCAGTAGTATTGGTAGCGGGAGTCGCGAGCAGTACTTC.

J is TRBJ2-7 and V is TRBV4-1; D is uncertain. This CDR3 spans 13 amino acids. Germline-derived CDR1 and CDR2 are MGHRA and YSYEKL. Trimming removed 5 bases from V and 0 bases from J, with 8 bases in between. The CDR3 nucleotides are TGCGCCAGCAGCTTGGGCTCCTCCTACGAGCAGTACTTC. Protein: CASSLGSSYEQYF.

The chain uses TRBV5-1 and TRBJ2-1; the match to TRBD2 covers 13 bases. CDR3 length: 18 amino acids. CDR1 is SGHRS and CDR2 is YFSETQ in the germline V gene. V trimming: 4 bases; J trimming: 1 base; junction bases outside the gene matches: 8. The CDR3 nucleotides read TGCGCCAGCAGCCCTGGACTAGCGGGAGTAGGATCCTACAATGAGCAGTTCTTC. Its translation is CASSPGLAGVGSYNEQFF.

CDR3 sequence (DNA): TGTGCCAGCAGTGAAGCGCTGGAGGGGAGCAATGAGCAGTTCTTC. Its protein is CASSEALEGSNEQFF. The V gene is TRBV6-1, the J gene TRBJ2-1; tentative D call: TRBD2 (6 bases). The V end was cut by 0 bases, the J end by 6 bases, with 12 bases between. This CDR3 is built from 15 residues. Germline values: CDR1 MNHNS, CDR2 SASEGT.